This T cell receptor (beta chain) was retrieved from a study of Graves' ophthalmopathy and Graves' hyperthyroidism. Remarks on this clonotype: It may be a read error: a sequence one base away is much more abundant.

The authors amplified TCR beta CDR3 regions from RNA transcripts. An opening RT-PCR round employed HTBI primers and preceded a second-round multiplex PCR. MiXCR, run by TCRdb on the multiplex PCR reads, gives a single entry per CDR3 protein. The sample lists fewer than 600,000 distinct CDR3 sequences, around an eighth occurring once. Germline CDR1 is SGHAT and CDR2 is FQNNGV. The CDR3 runs to 16 residues. V was pared by 6 bases and J by 1 base, with 7 bases of the junction left unmatched. Orbital computed tomography, together with clinical symptoms, serum thyroxine, TRAb and thyroid ultrasound, was used for diagnosis.

The V call is TRBV11-2, the J call TRBJ2-2; 8 positions match TRBD1. The sequence derives from a woman in her 30s with Graves' ophthalmopathy. Sequenced input: blood. This chain's CDR3 is CASREPGTGNTGELFF. CDR3 sequence (DNA): TGTGCCAGCAGGGAGCCCGGGACAGGGAACACCGGGGAGCTGTTTTTT.